The 18 T cell receptor beta chains below were found in one sample sequenced in a study of OX40 agonist ivuxolimab in advanced cancers. Method: immunoSEQ multiplex PCR; TCRdb's copy keeps in-frame clones and lacks some. The table lists approximately 74,000 clones, less than 95% of them singletons. Sequenced material: CD4+ or CD8+ T cells sorted from blood, taken in a trial of the OX40 agonist ivuxolimab. Receptor source: an adult with an advanced solid tumor such as melanoma, head and neck, liver or kidney cancer.

CDR3 sequence (DNA): TGCGCCAGCAGCTTGGTAGGGGGTTCGGCTGAAGCTTTCTTT. As protein: CASSLVGGSAEAFF. The rearrangement uses TRBV5-1 and TRBJ1-1; possible D gene TRBD1, 6 bases. The germline V gene has CDR1 SGHRS and CDR2 YFSETQ. The CDR3 consists of 14 residues. The germline V and J ends were trimmed by 0 bases and 6 bases, with 12 bases remaining between them.

The chain employs TRBV7-2 and TRBJ2-2; D is uncertain. CDR1 and CDR2 from the germline V gene are SGHTA and FQGNSA. This CDR3 comprises 13 residues. V was cut by 2 bases and J by 2 bases, with 3 bases left in between. The DNA of the CDR3 is TGTGCCAGCAGCTTACTTAACACCGGGGAGCTGTTTTTT. As protein: CASSLLNTGELFF.

As DNA, the CDR3 is TGTGCCAGCAGTTACTCCATAGCGGGGCTAGGGGAGACCCAGTACTTC. Protein product: CASSYSIAGLGETQYF. The chain uses TRBV6-5 and TRBJ2-5, with 8 bases matching TRBD2. This CDR3 has 16 residues. Germline lookup yields CDR1 MNHEY and CDR2 SVGAGI. J gave up 5 bases and V 0 bases, and 8 bases lay outside the gene matches.

This chain joins TRBV18 and TRBJ1-5; D is ambiguous. Looked up from germline, CDR1 is KGHSH and CDR2 is LQKENI. The CDR3 length is 14 residues. V was clipped by 2 bases and J by 5 bases, with 10 bases between them. CDR3 in DNA: TGTGCCAGCTCACCAGATGGCCCCGATCAGCCCCAGCATTTT. This gives the protein CASSPDGPDQPQHF. The variable domain in full, completed from reference TRBV18 and TRBJ1-5, reads NAGVMQNPRHLVRRRGQEARLRCSPMKGHSHVYWYRQLPEEGLKFMVYLQKENIIDESGMPKERFSAEFPKEGPSILRIQQVVRGDSAAYFCASSPDGPDQPQHFGDGTRLSIL.

This chain uses TRBV11-3 with TRBJ2-7; the match to TRBD2 covers 11 bases. Germline lookup yields CDR1 SGHNT and CDR2 YENEEA. The trim removed 1 base at V and 7 bases at J, leaving 15 bases unmatched. This CDR3 spans 18 amino acids. The CDR3 here is CASSLGAGTSGMYEEQYF. In DNA, the CDR3 is TGTGCCAGCAGCTTAGGGGCGGGGACTAGCGGAATGTACGAGGAGCAGTACTTC.

The CDR3 DNA is TGTGCCAGTAGTCTCCAAGCCGGGACTAGCGGGAGAAATGAGCAGTTCTTC. It yields the protein CASSLQAGTSGRNEQFF. V is TRBV19 and J is TRBJ2-1, with 14 nucleotides matching TRBD2. There are 17 residues in the CDR3. Germline V gene sequence: CDR1 LNHDA, CDR2 SQIVND (reference sequence). Trimming at V came to 5 bases and at J to 7 bases, leaving 10 bases not matched to a gene.

This chain uses TRBV28 with TRBJ1-5, with 8 positions matching TRBD1. V lost 1 base, J lost 3 bases, and 11 bases stayed unmatched. The germline V gene encodes CDR1 MDHEN and CDR2 SYDVKM. CDR3 size: 18 residues. CDR3 nucleotide sequence: TGTGCCAGCAGTTTATCAGGACAGGGAAGATACAACAATCAGCCCCAGCATTTT. It specifies CASSLSGQGRYNNQPQHF.

This rearrangement joins TRBV29-1 to TRBJ1-2; D gene uncertain. Trimming removed 6 bases at V and 4 bases at J, with 15 bases between. The CDR3 extends over 13 amino acids. Germline assignment: CDR1 SQVTM and CDR2 ANQGSEA. For the CDR3, the DNA is TGCAGCGTCGCCTCTCAACTTGGCTATGGCTACACCTTC. This encodes CSVASQLGYGYTF.

The V gene is TRBV28, the J gene TRBJ1-2; D remains ambiguous. In germline, CDR1 is MDHEN, CDR2 SYDVKM. Trimming stripped 5 bases from V and 4 bases from J, with 2 bases between. The CDR3 contains 10 residues. As DNA, the CDR3 is TGTGCCAGCAGTCGCTATGGCTACACCTTC. Amino acid sequence: CASSRYGYTF.

This chain connects TRBV5-1 to TRBJ1-3; the match to TRBD1 covers 9 bases. CDR3 length: 17 residues. Trimming removed 2 bases from V and 7 bases from J; junction bases left unmatched: 13. Germline V lookup: CDR1 SGHRS, CDR2 YFSETQ. CDR3 region: CASSLNPGQGLGNTIYF. The CDR3 coding sequence is TGCGCCAGCAGCTTAAACCCGGGACAGGGCCTGGGCAACACCATATATTTT.

The chain links TRBV28 to TRBJ2-2; possibly TRBD1 for D (6 bases). The CDR3 is 12 amino acids. Trimming left V 7 bases short and J 9 bases short, with 12 bases between. Germline V gene data show CDR1 as MDHEN and CDR2 as SYDVKM. CDR3 residues: CASTYGQRELFF. CDR3 sequence (DNA): TGTGCCAGCACCTACGGACAGAGGGAGCTGTTTTTT.

The chain employs TRBV10-3 and TRBJ1-1; a weak D match, TRBD1 (6 bases). This CDR3 is 14 amino acids long. Per germline, CDR1 ENHRY and CDR2 SYGVKD. V shed 4 bases and J shed 1 base, with 10 bases lying between them. The DNA of the CDR3 is TGTGCCATCAGTGGCAGGGGCGAGAACACTGAAGCTTTCTTT. Translation gives CAISGRGENTEAFF.

The V and J genes are TRBV5-1 and TRBJ2-2; 9 nucleotides agree with TRBD2. With V trimmed by 4 bases and J by 1 base, 11 bases remained unmatched. Germline assignment: CDR1 SGHRS and CDR2 YFSETQ. The CDR3 extends over 18 amino acids. The CDR3 sequence: CASSQTSPTSGNTGELFF. In nucleotides, the CDR3 is TGCGCCAGCAGCCAGACTAGCCCGACTAGCGGGAACACCGGGGAGCTGTTTTTT.

The chain is built from TRBV7-3 and TRBJ2-3; TRBD2 matches 8 bases. V shed 5 bases, J shed 6 bases, and the junction held 4 bases outside the gene matches. This CDR3 comprises 13 residues. Per germline, CDR1 SGHTA and CDR2 FQGTGA. The chain's CDR3 is CASSQTSVDTQYF. As DNA, the CDR3 is TGTGCCAGCAGCCAGACTAGCGTGGATACGCAGTATTTT.

This chain connects TRBV28 to TRBJ2-2, with TRBD1 identical over 7 bases. CDR1 and CDR2 (germline): MDHEN, SYDVKM. Losses at the gene ends were 5 bases for V and 2 bases for J; bases not matched to a gene: 2. This CDR3 region has 14 residues. This CDR3 reads CASSGQVNTGELFF. In DNA, the CDR3 is TGTGCCAGCAGTGGACAGGTTAACACCGGGGAGCTGTTTTTT.

V and J are TRBV5-8 and TRBJ2-3, with 11 bases identical to TRBD2. The CDR3 sequence is 16 residues long. V lost 3 bases to trimming and J lost 1 base; unmatched junction nucleotides: 4. Germline V gene lookup returns CDR1 SGHTS and CDR2 YDEGEE. CDR3 residues: CASSSFSGRGTDTQYF. In nucleotides, the CDR3 is TGTGCCAGCAGCTCGTTTAGCGGGAGGGGCACAGATACGCAGTATTTT.

A few counts support this clone. The chain joins TRBV6-5 to TRBJ2-7; TRBD2 is a possible D gene (5 bases). Germline V gives CDR1 MNHEY, CDR2 SVGAGI. The CDR3 has 14 residues. The V gene lost 5 bases and the J gene lost 6 bases, with 17 bases spanning the gap. The CDR3 sequence: CASSMTINRPEQYF. The DNA for the CDR3 is TGTGCCAGCAGTATGACTATTAACCGACCCGAGCAGTACTTC.

V and J are TRBV6-6 and TRBJ1-1, with D possibly being TRBD1 (5 bases). CDR1 and CDR2 (germline): MNHNY, SVGAGI (reference sequence). Trimming took 8 bases from V and 3 from J, leaving 13 bases between them. This CDR3 is built from 13 residues. The chain's CDR3 is CASRWQGYTEAFF. The CDR3 DNA follows: TGTGCCAGCCGGTGGCAGGGCTACACTGAAGCTTTCTTT.